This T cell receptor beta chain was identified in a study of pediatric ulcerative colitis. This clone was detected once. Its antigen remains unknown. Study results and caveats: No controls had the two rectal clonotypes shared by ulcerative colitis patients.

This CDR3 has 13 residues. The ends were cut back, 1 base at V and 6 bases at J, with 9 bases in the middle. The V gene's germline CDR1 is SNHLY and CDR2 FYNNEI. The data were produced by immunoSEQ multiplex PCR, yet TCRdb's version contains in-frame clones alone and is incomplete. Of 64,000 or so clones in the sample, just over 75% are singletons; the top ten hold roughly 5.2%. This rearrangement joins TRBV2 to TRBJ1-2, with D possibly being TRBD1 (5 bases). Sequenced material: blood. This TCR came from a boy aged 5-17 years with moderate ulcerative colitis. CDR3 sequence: CASSEGQGNGYTF. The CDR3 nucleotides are TGTGCCAGCAGTGAAGGCCAGGGAAATGGCTACACCTTC.